The entry below describes one TCR beta chain. The antigen is not known. Trimming left V 3 bases short and J 3 bases short, with 9 bases between. CDR3 length equals 13 residues. Germline CDR1 is SEHNR and CDR2 is FQNEAQ (reference sequence). The assay was immunoSEQ multiplex PCR, and TCRdb's table has in-frame clones only and misses some. The data show roughly 56,000 clones, around four fifths seen once. The data originate from a study of OX40 agonist ivuxolimab in advanced cancers. Turning to the study itself: Patients treated during dose escalation were battling hepatocellular carcinoma, melanoma, renal cell or head and neck cancer.

General observations from the study: The antigen specificity of the peripheral T cells (those that were expanded) was not determined.

The receptor was derived from an adult with an advanced solid tumor such as melanoma, head and neck, liver or kidney cancer. This sample comprised CD4+ or CD8+ T cells sorted from blood, obtained in a trial of the OX40 agonist ivuxolimab. The V gene is TRBV7-9, the J gene TRBJ2-7; D might be TRBD1 (6 bases). Written as DNA, the CDR3 is TGTGCCAGCAGCTTGTGGACAGACTACGAGCAGTACTTC. It encodes CASSLWTDYEQYF.